The 32 T cell receptor beta chains given below trace back to one sample, sequenced in a study of T cells in localized non-small cell lung cancer. The table came from immunoSEQ multiplex PCR; TCRdb's copy has only in-frame clones and leaves some out. The sample lists some 25,000 clones; around 88% were seen once. Sequenced here: peripheral blood mononuclear cells, sampled before any cancer treatment. All receptors come from a woman aged 35-75 years with stage III lung adenocarcinoma.

The chain employs TRBV10-3 and TRBJ2-1, with 7 bases identical to TRBD2. CDR1 is ENHRY, CDR2 SYGVKD, per germline. The trim removed 8 bases at V and 1 base at J, leaving 11 bases unmatched. This CDR3 spans 16 amino acids. This CDR3 is CAIGGERGLSYNEQFF. The DNA of the CDR3 is TGTGCCATCGGGGGGGAACGAGGGCTTTCCTACAATGAGCAGTTCTTC.

This chain joins TRBV18 and TRBJ1-3; D remains unclear. The CDR3 consists of 15 residues. CDR1 KGHSH and CDR2 LQKENI come from the germline V gene. The V end lost 1 base, the J end lost 0 bases, and 7 bases lay between the germline ends. In nucleotides, the CDR3 is TGTGCCAGCTCACCACAACAAAGCTCTGGAAACACCATATATTTT. Residues: CASSPQQSSGNTIYF. Combining the CDR3 with reference TRBV18 and TRBJ1-3 gives the whole variable domain NAGVMQNPRHLVRRRGQEARLRCSPMKGHSHVYWYRQLPEEGLKFMVYLQKENIIDESGMPKERFSAEFPKEGPSILRIQQVVRGDSAAYFCASSPQQSSGNTIYFGEGSWLTVV.

The genes are TRBV9 and TRBJ2-2; D is unclear. This CDR3 is built from 16 residues. Germline V gene lookup returns CDR1 SGDLS and CDR2 YYNGEE. Trimming left V 0 bases short and J 1 base short, with 10 bases between. As DNA, the CDR3 is TGTGCCAGCAGCGTAGACCAAAATTTGAACACCGGGGAGCTGTTTTTT. This translates into CASSVDQNLNTGELFF.

The V gene is TRBV11-2, the J gene TRBJ2-7, with D perhaps being TRBD1 or TRBD2 (5 bases each). The germline gives CDR1 SGHAT, CDR2 FQNNGV. V lost 2 bases, J lost 3 bases, and 8 bases lay in between. This CDR3 is 13 amino acids long. The DNA of the CDR3 is TGTGCCAGCAGCTTACTTGGGGGCTACGAGCAGTACTTC. Translation gives CASSLLGGYEQYF.

This clone showed up just a few times. The gene calls are TRBV6-6 and TRBJ1-1, with 7 bases fitting TRBD1. Germline CDR1 MNHNY, CDR2 SVGAGI (reference sequence). J gave up 0 bases and V 7 bases, and 2 bases lay outside the gene matches. This CDR3 is built from 13 residues. The DNA of the CDR3 is TGTGCCAGCAAAGGGGGCTTGAACACTGAAGCTTTCTTT. Translation gives CASKGGLNTEAFF.

The J gene is TRBJ2-7, the V gene TRBV11-2; D remains unclear. Germline V gene data show CDR1 as SGHAT and CDR2 as FQNNGV. Trimming removed 5 bases from V and 1 base from J, with 15 bases in between. The CDR3 contains 15 residues. CDR3 loop: CASSPLGMGSYEQYF. The CDR3 nucleotides read TGTGCCAGCAGCCCCCTGGGGATGGGATCCTACGAGCAGTACTTC.

The chain combines TRBV5-4 with TRBJ2-1; 7 bases fit TRBD2. V was clipped by 4 bases and J by 9 bases; unmatched bases: 10. The V gene's germline CDR1 is SGHNT and CDR2 YYREEE (reference sequence). This CDR3 comprises 14 residues. This chain's CDR3 is CASSPTAREGEQFF. As DNA, the CDR3 is TGTGCCAGCAGCCCAACGGCCAGGGAGGGTGAGCAGTTCTTC. Supplemented by reference TRBV5-4 and TRBJ2-1, the full variable domain reads ETGVTQSPTHLIKTRGQQVTLRCSSQSGHNTVSWYQQALGQGPQFIFQYYREEENGRGNFPPRFSGLQFPNYSSELNVNALELDDSALYLCASSPTAREGEQFFGPGTRLTVL.

The chain recombines TRBV5-1 with TRBJ2-1, with 14 bases that match TRBD2. Germline CDR1 reads SGHRS; CDR2 reads YFSETQ. The CDR3 is 16 residues long. With 4 bases clipped from V and 6 bases from J, the junction kept 6 bases outside the gene matches. Written as DNA, the CDR3 is TGCGCCAGCAGCCCCGGACTAGCGGGAGGTGGCAATGAGCAGTTCTTC. Translated: CASSPGLAGGGNEQFF.

The J gene is TRBJ2-3, the V gene TRBV29-1; 7 positions match TRBD2. There are 14 residues in the CDR3. The germline V gene has CDR1 SQVTM and CDR2 ANQGSEA. J lost 3 bases, V lost 7 bases, and 10 bases had no gene match. The CDR3: CSAHLAALTDTQYF. CDR3 in DNA: TGCAGCGCCCACCTAGCGGCCCTAACAGATACGCAGTATTTT.

The chain is built from TRBV6-1 and TRBJ1-1; D not resolved. Germline lookup yields CDR1 MNHNS and CDR2 SASEGT. Deletions cut 9 bases from V and 1 base from J, with 9 bases between. The CDR3 is made up of 12 amino acids. The CDR3 here is CASKHRNTEAFF. Written as DNA, the CDR3 is TGTGCCAGTAAACATAGGAACACTGAAGCTTTCTTT.

The chain recombines TRBV30 with TRBJ1-6; TRBD1 might be the D (6 bases). V was clipped by 2 bases and J by 2 bases, with 13 bases between them. The CDR3 runs 16 residues. Looked up from germline, CDR1 is GTSNPN and CDR2 is SVGIG (reference sequence). In nucleotides, the CDR3 is TGTGCCTGGAGTCCGCAGGGGCGAGCCTATAATTCACCCCTCCACTTT. Residues: CAWSPQGRAYNSPLHF.

The gene calls are TRBV5-5 and TRBJ2-7; no clear D gene. V shed 0 bases and J shed 4 bases, with 8 bases lying between them. The germline gives CDR1 SGHKS, CDR2 YYEKEE (reference sequence). There are 13 residues in the CDR3. The CDR3 loop reads CASSLGRAYEQYF. CDR3 in DNA: TGTGCCAGCAGCTTGGGTAGGGCATACGAGCAGTACTTC.

J is TRBJ2-3 and V is TRBV4-3; tentatively, D is TRBD1 or TRBD2 (6 bases each). V was clipped by 2 bases and J by 5 bases, with 17 bases between them. The CDR3 has 16 amino acids. Germline loops: CDR1 LGHNA, CDR2 YSLEER. DNA for the CDR3: TGCGCCAGCAGCCAACAGAGTCCGGGGGCGGGAGATACGCAGTATTTT. Its protein is CASSQQSPGAGDTQYF.

The chain is built from TRBV7-9 and TRBJ2-3; 12 nucleotides match TRBD1. This CDR3 has 16 amino acids. Germline V CDR1 and CDR2: SEHNR, FQNEAQ (reference sequence). V shed 5 bases and J 4 bases; nucleotides not matched to a gene: 7. In nucleotides, the CDR3 is TGTGCCAGCAGCCAAGGGACAGGGGGCGCCCCAGATACGCAGTATTTT. Translation gives CASSQGTGGAPDTQYF. The variable domain in full, completed from reference TRBV7-9 and TRBJ2-3, reads DTGVSQNPRHKITKRGQNVTFRCDPISEHNRLYWYRQTLGQGPEFLTYFQNEAQLEKSRLLSDRFSAERPKGSFSTLEIQRTEQGDSAMYLCASSQGTGGAPDTQYFGPGTRLTVL.

The chain links TRBV6-6 to TRBJ2-1; 12 nucleotides align to TRBD2. V lost 4 bases to trimming and J lost 6 bases; unmatched junction nucleotides: 7. Germline loops: CDR1 MNHNY, CDR2 SVGAGI (reference sequence). CDR3 size: 16 residues. The CDR3, as DNA: TGTGCCAGCAGTTCCCCCGGACTAGCGGGAATCAATGAGCAGTTCTTC. As protein: CASSSPGLAGINEQFF.

The CDR3 nucleotides read TGTGCCAGCAGAGACAGGGGGAACCAAGAGACCCAGTACTTC. Encoded protein: CASRDRGNQETQYF. J is TRBJ2-5 and V is TRBV7-9, with 9 bases aligning to TRBD1. Germline CDR1 is SEHNR and CDR2 is FQNEAQ (reference sequence). The V and J ends lost 6 bases and 0 bases, in that order; junction bases with no gene match: 2. The CDR3 consists of 14 residues. The full variable domain, rest sourced from reference TRBV7-9 and TRBJ2-5, is DTGVSQNPRHKITKRGQNVTFRCDPISEHNRLYWYRQTLGQGPEFLTYFQNEAQLEKSRLLSDRFSAERPKGSFSTLEIQRTEQGDSAMYLCASRDRGNQETQYFGPGTRLLVL.

This chain connects TRBV5-5 to TRBJ1-1; perhaps TRBD1 as D (5 bases). V gave up 5 bases and J gave up 1 base, with 12 bases separating them. This CDR3 comprises 14 residues. CDR1 and CDR2 from the germline V gene are SGHKS and YYEKEE (reference sequence). CDR3 nucleotides: TGTGCCAGCAGGAATGGGGCGGGGAACACTGAAGCTTTCTTT. Its translation is CASRNGAGNTEAFF. Combining the CDR3 with reference TRBV5-5 and TRBJ1-1 gives the whole variable domain DAGVTQSPTHLIKTRGQQVTLRCSPISGHKSVSWYQQVLGQGPQFIFQYYEKEERGRGNFPDRFSARQFPNYSSELNVNALLLGDSALYLCASRNGAGNTEAFFGQGTRLTVV.

This clone was seen just once. The V gene is TRBV11-3, the J gene TRBJ2-1; TRBD2 might be the D (6 bases). There are 16 residues in the CDR3. Trimming removed 5 bases at V and 8 bases at J, with 22 bases between. Germline V gene lookup returns CDR1 SGHNT and CDR2 YENEEA. The chain's CDR3 is CASSKKEGSRFDEQFF. The CDR3 nucleotides are TGTGCCAGCAGCAAAAAGGAGGGCAGCCGATTCGATGAGCAGTTCTTC.

V and J are TRBV7-2 and TRBJ2-3; TRBD2 agrees at 7 bases. In germline, CDR1 is SGHTA, CDR2 FQGNSA. The CDR3 loop spans 16 amino acids. The ends lost 3 bases at V and 1 base at J; junction bases unmatched: 7. CDR3 bases: TGTGCCAGCAGCTTTTGGGGGGGAAGAGGCACAGATACGCAGTATTTT. Translation: CASSFWGGRGTDTQYF.

The chain uses TRBV19 and TRBJ1-2; weak D call: TRBD1 (6 bases). The CDR3 length is 14 residues. Trimming pared 5 bases from V and 6 bases from J, leaving 16 bases between. Germline CDR1 LNHDA, CDR2 SQIVND (reference sequence). The CDR3 nucleotides read TGTGCCAGTAGTGGGGGGGCCGGATGGGATGGCTACACCTTC. It yields the protein CASSGGAGWDGYTF. Looking up the rest from reference TRBV19 and TRBJ1-2 gives the full variable domain: DGGITQSPKYLFRKEGQNVTLSCEQNLNHDAMYWYRQDPGQGLRLIYYSQIVNDFQKGDIAEGYSVSREKKESFPLTVTSAQKNPTAFYLCASSGGAGWDGYTFGSGTRLTVV.

V usage is TRBV6-6 and J usage is TRBJ2-3; the match to TRBD1 covers 7 bases. CDR1 MNHNY and CDR2 SVGAGI come from the germline V gene (reference sequence). Trimming cost V 9 bases and J 1 base; bases outside gene matches: 7. The CDR3 contains 14 residues. The CDR3 is CASRATGGTDTQYF. As DNA, the CDR3 is TGTGCCAGTCGAGCAACAGGGGGCACAGATACGCAGTATTTT.

J is TRBJ1-4 and V is TRBV5-1; D remains ambiguous. The CDR3 length is 18 residues. Trimming took off 1 base at V and 0 bases at J, with 16 bases between the two ends. Germline assignment: CDR1 SGHRS and CDR2 YFSETQ. This chain's CDR3 is CASSLQGHQAATNEKLFF. CDR3 nucleotide sequence: TGCGCCAGCAGCTTGCAAGGTCATCAGGCTGCAACTAATGAAAAACTGTTTTTT.

The chain employs TRBV7-6 and TRBJ2-7; 12 bases agree with TRBD2. CDR1 is SGHVS, CDR2 FNYEAQ, per germline. The CDR3 length is 17 residues. The V gene end was trimmed by 0 bases and the J gene end by 2 bases; junction bases not matched to a gene: 5. The CDR3 region is CASSLAPTSGGTYEQYF. CDR3 DNA sequence: TGTGCCAGCAGCTTAGCCCCGACTAGCGGGGGAACCTACGAGCAGTACTTC.

The chain carries TRBV2 and TRBJ2-5; D is unresolved. V dropped 3 bases and J dropped 5 bases, with 4 bases sitting between them. The CDR3 extends over 11 amino acids. Per the germline V gene, CDR1 is SNHLY and CDR2 is FYNNEI. Here the CDR3 DNA reads TGTGCCAGCAGTGAGTGGGAGACCCAGTACTTC. It yields the protein CASSEWETQYF.

The chain uses TRBV5-1 and TRBJ2-3, with D hard to call. From germline, CDR1 is SGHRS and CDR2 YFSETQ. Between the trimmed V and J ends, which lost 3 bases and 2 bases, there was a span of 10 bases. This CDR3 has 14 amino acids. The CDR3 sequence: CASSSEGYTDTQYF. The CDR3 DNA is TGCGCCAGCAGCTCGGAAGGTTACACAGATACGCAGTATTTT.

The rearrangement joins TRBV23-1 to TRBJ2-3; the D gene is possibly TRBD2 (6 bases). TRBV23-1 is recorded as an ORF, its role being uncertain. Trimming removed 7 bases at V and 2 bases at J, with 10 bases between. The CDR3 is 13 residues long. The CDR3 DNA sequence: TGCGCCAGCACCGGGACTTTCACAGATACGCAGTATTTT. Protein sequence: CASTGTFTDTQYF.

The sample holds a few counts of this clone. The J gene is TRBJ1-2, the V gene TRBV6-5; D is perhaps TRBD1 (5 bases). The CDR3 runs to 12 residues. Trimming took off 6 bases at V and 5 bases at J, with 10 bases between the two ends. Looked up from germline, CDR1 is MNHEY and CDR2 is SVGAGI. In DNA form, the CDR3 reads TGTGCCAGCAGACCAGGGTTTTATGGCTACACCTTC. It is translated as CASRPGFYGYTF.

The chain couples TRBV6-1 to TRBJ1-4; the match to TRBD1 covers 8 bases. Per germline, CDR1 MNHNS and CDR2 SASEGT. The V gene end was trimmed by 9 bases and the J gene end by 7 bases; junction bases not matched to a gene: 7. The CDR3 extends over 13 amino acids. This chain's CDR3 is CASGTGLFEKLFF. CDR3 bases: TGTGCCAGTGGGACAGGTTTGTTTGAAAAACTGTTTTTT.

This CDR3 is CASDREGREKLFF. The CDR3 bases are TGTGCCAGCGACAGGGAAGGGAGAGAAAAACTGTTTTTT. V gene TRBV2 combines with J gene TRBJ1-4; 7 bases match TRBD1. V lost 8 bases and J lost 8; bases outside the gene matches: 8. CDR1 SNHLY and CDR2 FYNNEI come from the germline V gene. This CDR3 region has 13 residues.

This chain uses TRBV6-1 with TRBJ1-1; 7 bases map to TRBD1. Looked up from germline, CDR1 is MNHNS and CDR2 is SASEGT. This CDR3 has 14 amino acids. V dropped 2 bases and J dropped 7; count of bases not matched to a gene: 7. CDR3 residues: CASSESVRGDEAFF. The CDR3 bases are TGTGCCAGCAGTGAAAGCGTCAGGGGGGATGAAGCTTTCTTT.

In nucleotides, the CDR3 is TGTGCCAGCAACCCGAGCGGGAGACGGGAGACCCAGTACTTC. This translates into CASNPSGRRETQYF. The rearrangement joins TRBV2 to TRBJ2-5; 8 nucleotides align to TRBD2. The trim removed 7 bases at V and 5 bases at J, leaving 9 bases unmatched. From germline, CDR1 is SNHLY and CDR2 FYNNEI. The CDR3 has 14 amino acids.

This chain links TRBV19 with TRBJ1-3; D gene uncertain. The germline gives CDR1 LNHDA, CDR2 SQIVND (reference sequence). Between the trimmed V and J ends, which lost 5 bases and 0 bases, there was a span of 5 bases. There are 13 residues in the CDR3. The CDR3 sequence is CASSGFSGNTIYF. The CDR3 nucleotides read TGTGCCAGTAGTGGCTTCTCTGGAAACACCATATATTTT. The full variable domain, rest sourced from reference TRBV19 and TRBJ1-3, is DGGITQSPKYLFRKEGQNVTLSCEQNLNHDAMYWYRQDPGQGLRLIYYSQIVNDFQKGDIAEGYSVSREKKESFPLTVTSAQKNPTAFYLCASSGFSGNTIYFGEGSWLTVV.